This T cell receptor (beta chain) came from a study of kidney transplant recipient with SARS-CoV-2 infection. TCRdb re-analysed the reads in MiXCR, keeping a single row per CDR3 protein. The data show 250,000 or so distinct CDR3 sequences, under 35% seen once. About this clonotype itself: This may be a read error, as it is one base from a much larger clone.

This CDR3 spans 13 amino acids. Looked up from germline, CDR1 is MRHNA and CDR2 is SNTAGT. The specimen was a blood sample, collected at baseline and on roughly day 110 from a kidney transplant recipient. The clonotype comes from a male patient aged 25-45 years who had COVID-19 and was a kidney transplant recipient. The graft donor may have given rise to some T cells. This chain joins TRBV6-4 and TRBJ1-6; D is ambiguous. CDR3 sequence reads: CTSSDTQSSPLHF. CDR3 DNA sequence: TGTACCAGCAGTGACACACAGTCGTCACCCCTCCACTTT.